A single sample gave rise to the 7 T cell receptor beta chains below, sequenced in a study of beta chain features in type 1 diabetes. The study, taken as a whole, reports: All four CD4+ subsets of Type 1 diabetes patients contained TCRB CDR3s that were moderately but significantly shorter.

The authors reverse transcribed all of the isolated RNA, so sequencing captured expressed TCRB transcripts. The protocol was immunoSEQ multiplex PCR, while the TCRdb copy is restricted to in-frame clones and leaves out a portion. Among roughly 400,000 clones listed, around a tenth were seen once. What these receptors recognize is not known. Sequencing used central memory CD4+ T cells from blood. The receptors derive from a man aged 25-40 years with type 1 diabetes.

The V gene is TRBV5-1, the J gene TRBJ1-1; TRBD1 aligns across 7 bases. Germline CDR1 and CDR2: SGHRS and YFSETQ. Trimming cost V 4 bases and J 5 bases; bases outside gene matches: 11. The CDR3 runs to 15 residues. The CDR3: CASSPRQGVGTEAFF. The CDR3 DNA sequence: TGCGCCAGCAGCCCCCGACAGGGCGTCGGAACTGAAGCTTTCTTT. Drawing the rest from reference TRBV5-1 and TRBJ1-1, the complete variable domain is KAGVTQTPRYLIKTRGQQVTLSCSPISGHRSVSWYQQTPGQGLQFLFEYFSETQRNKGNFPGRFSGRQFSNSRSEMNVSTLELGDSALYLCASSPRQGVGTEAFFGQGTRLTVV.

The rearrangement links TRBV13 to TRBJ2-1; tentatively, D is TRBD2 (6 bases). The CDR3 covers 15 residues. Germline V lookup: CDR1 PRHDT, CDR2 FYEKMQ (reference sequence). The germline V and J ends were trimmed by 6 bases and 6 bases, with 18 bases remaining between them. The CDR3 region has the DNA TGTGCCAGCAGTCCCCATCAACTAGCACTCAATGAGCAGTTCTTC. Translating gives CASSPHQLALNEQFF.

This clone has more than one count but fewer than ten. This chain connects TRBV30 to TRBJ2-6; D is unclear. The V end was cut by 2 bases, the J end by 2 bases, with 4 bases between. Germline V gene sequence: CDR1 GTSNPN, CDR2 SVGIG (reference sequence). CDR3 length equals 13 residues. CDR3 region: CAWSQTGANVLTF. CDR3 DNA: TGTGCCTGGAGTCAAACTGGGGCCAACGTCCTGACTTTC.

This chain joins TRBV4-3 and TRBJ2-7; D is undetermined. With 1 base removed from V and 2 bases from J, the gap between germline ends came to 9 bases. CDR3 size: 14 residues. Germline loops: CDR1 LGHNA, CDR2 YSLEER. The CDR3 loop reads CASSQGRQAYEQYF. The CDR3 nucleotides read TGCGCCAGCAGCCAAGGGCGGCAGGCCTACGAGCAGTACTTC.

Worth noting for this clone: Other DNA variants within this sample encode the same CDR3. The CDR3 DNA follows: TGTGCCAGCAGGGCCCAACTAGCTGCTATATCAGATACGCAGTATTTT. Translating it yields CASRAQLAAISDTQYF. The chain is built from TRBV2 and TRBJ2-3; D is possibly TRBD2 (6 bases). Germline V lookup: CDR1 SNHLY, CDR2 FYNNEI. The CDR3 spans 16 residues. V lost 6 bases to trimming and J lost 4 bases, with 20 bases between them. Drawing the rest from reference TRBV2 and TRBJ2-3, the complete variable domain is EPEVTQTPSHQVTQMGQEVILRCVPISNHLYFYWYRQILGQKVEFLVSFYNNEISEKSEIFDDQFSVERPDGSNFTLKIRSTKLEDSAMYFCASRAQLAAISDTQYFGPGTRLTVL.

A single count supports this clone. The gene calls are TRBV6-1 and TRBJ2-7; D possibly matches TRBD1 or TRBD2 (5 bases each). The CDR3 is 15 residues long. Germline CDR1 and CDR2: MNHNS and SASEGT. With 2 bases removed from V and 3 bases from J, the gap between germline ends came to 14 bases. In DNA form, the CDR3 reads TGTGCCAGCAGTGAACTGAGAGGGGCAAGCTACGAGCAGTACTTC. Protein: CASSELRGASYEQYF.

This chain joins TRBV2 and TRBJ2-7; tentatively, D is TRBD1 or TRBD2 (6 bases each). Germline values: CDR1 SNHLY, CDR2 FYNNEI. This CDR3 is 16 amino acids long. V was trimmed by 8 bases and J by 0 bases, leaving 20 bases between them. The CDR3 nucleotides read TGTGCCAGCCTCAGAGGGGGGCGAACGATCTCCTACGAGCAGTACTTC. It encodes CASLRGGRTISYEQYF. The full variable domain, in which reference TRBV2 and TRBJ2-7 provide the parts outside the CDR3, is EPEVTQTPSHQVTQMGQEVILRCVPISNHLYFYWYRQILGQKVEFLVSFYNNEISEKSEIFDDQFSVERPDGSNFTLKIRSTKLEDSAMYFCASLRGGRTISYEQYFGPGTRLTVT.